This T cell receptor (beta chain) came from a study of regulatory T cells in long-lasting Graves disease. V was pared by 3 bases and J by 2 bases, with 4 bases of the junction left unmatched. There are 14 residues in the CDR3. Per the germline V gene, CDR1 is SGHAT and CDR2 is FQNNGV. Many counts were recorded for this clonotype. Researchers made TCR beta libraries by using iRepertoire HTBI primers and running Arm-PCR on CDR3 regions. TCRdb ran MiXCR on the multiplex PCR reads and lists one entry per CDR3 protein. The sample contains some 200,000 distinct CDR3 sequences, less than 20% of which appear only once. This sample's time point: newly diagnosed GD, antithyroid drugs for less than 3 months. Scientists built the TCR library using RNA that was extracted from PBMCs. The sample was also linked to a second study, of T cells in Graves' hyperthyroidism and ophthalmopathy. That work contributes: Exclusion followed for patients with uncontrolled infection, other autoimmune disease, pregnancy or lactation. TCR CDR3 regions were first amplified by RT-PCR with HTBI primers.

The gene calls are TRBV11-2 and TRBJ2-7, with TRBD2 identical over 7 bases. The sample consisted of peripheral blood mononuclear cells (PBMCs), taken at new diagnosis, from a patient treated with antithyroid drugs. This receptor was identified in a woman aged 25 to 39 with Graves disease. As DNA, the CDR3 is TGTGCCAGCAGCTTTTCGGGGGGACCCTACGAGCAGTACTTC. Translation: CASSFSGGPYEQYF.